What follows are 8 T cell receptor beta chains derived from one specimen sequenced in a study of blood T cell repertoires in COVID-19. The method was immunoSEQ multiplex PCR; TCRdb's version includes in-frame clones alone and lacks a portion of them. Here the sample spans tens of thousands of clones, 70% to 90% being singletons. Sequenced material: peripheral blood. All receptors come from a man aged 60 to 69 with acute or convalescent COVID-19.

The genes are TRBV3-1 (or the pseudogene TRBV3-2) and TRBJ1-3; no reliable D call. The germline CDR1 and CDR2 sequences are LGHDT and YNNKEL (reference sequence). This CDR3 spans 16 amino acids. Trimming removed 1 base at V and 0 bases at J, with 10 bases between. This CDR3 is CASSQVYRFSGNTIYF. The CDR3, as DNA: TGTGCCAGCAGCCAAGTATACAGATTCTCTGGAAACACCATATATTTT.

The genes are TRBV15 and TRBJ2-2, with D tentatively TRBD1 (6 bases). V was cut by 5 bases and J by 1 base, with 11 bases left in between. The length of the CDR3 is 15 residues. Germline CDR1 reads LNHNV; CDR2 reads YYDKDF (reference sequence). The CDR3: CATSFRQENTGELFF. CDR3 sequence (DNA): TGTGCCACCAGCTTCCGACAGGAGAACACCGGGGAGCTGTTTTTT.

The V and J genes are TRBV6-2 or TRBV6-3 and TRBJ1-1, with 9 nucleotides matching TRBD1. The CDR3 sequence is 14 residues long. Germline values: CDR1 MNHEY, CDR2 SVGEGT. V trimming: 5 bases; J trimming: 1 base; junction bases outside the gene matches: 2. The CDR3 loop reads CASSRTGENTEAFF. CDR3 in DNA: TGTGCCAGCAGTCGGACAGGGGAGAACACTGAAGCTTTCTTT.

J is TRBJ1-1 and V is TRBV25-1; possibly TRBD1 for D (6 bases). Germline CDR1 is MGHDK and CDR2 is SYGVNS. This CDR3 has 11 residues. V was clipped by 7 bases and J by 4 bases, with 7 bases between them. The CDR3 coding sequence is TGTGCCAGCATACAGGGCACTGAAGCTTTCTTT. Its protein is CASIQGTEAFF.

CDR3 in amino acids: CASSERAGGNTIYF. CDR3 DNA: TGTGCCAGCAGTGAACGCGCAGGGGGAAACACCATATATTTT. V and J are TRBV6-1 and TRBJ1-3; TRBD1 might be the D (5 bases). CDR1 is MNHNS and CDR2 is SASEGT in the germline V gene. V was cut by 2 bases and J by 4 bases, with 9 bases left in between. The CDR3 contains 14 residues.

The V call is TRBV19, the J call TRBJ1-2; 11 bases map to TRBD1. CDR3 length: 14 amino acids. V lost 4 bases to trimming and J lost 8 bases; unmatched junction nucleotides: 6. CDR1 and CDR2 from the germline V gene are LNHDA and SQIVND (reference sequence). The CDR3 loop reads CASSSWTGGRGYTF. CDR3 DNA sequence: TGTGCCAGTAGTAGCTGGACAGGGGGCCGGGGCTACACCTTC.

The chain is built from TRBV5-4 and TRBJ2-1, with 7 bases lining up with TRBD1. The CDR3 loop spans 15 amino acids. Germline V gene data show CDR1 as SGHNT and CDR2 as YYREEE (reference sequence). The ends lost 2 bases at V and 0 bases at J; junction bases unmatched: 2. CDR3 nucleotide sequence: TGTGCCAGCAGCTTACGACAGGGCTCCTACAATGAGCAGTTCTTC. It translates to CASSLRQGSYNEQFF.

This rearrangement joins TRBV7-9 to TRBJ2-1, with a possible D match to TRBD1 (6 bases). Germline values: CDR1 SEHNR, CDR2 FQNEAQ (reference sequence). The CDR3 length is 12 residues. V shed 4 bases and J shed 9 bases, with 10 bases lying between them. The CDR3 DNA reads TGTGCCAGCAGCTCAAAAGGGGGTGAGCAGTTCTTC. Amino acids: CASSSKGGEQFF.